The subject of this entry is one T cell receptor (beta chain). This clone was seen only once. There is no known antigen for this receptor. Base qualities were left out, and no much larger clone turns up one base away. V and J lose 10 bases and 8 bases, and a span of 15 bases separates them. The CDR3 covers 12 residues, taking in both the cysteine and the phenylalanine. The read is trimmed to its CDR3 DNA, 36 bases read in frame from base 1. CDR1 and CDR2, per the germline V gene, are ENHRY and SYGVKD. This sample is drawn from a study of blood T cell repertoires in COVID-19 (dated by TCRdb to about 2020). Describing the broader study: Samples from collaborators originated in the United States, Italy and Spain and spanned both the acute and convalescent phases of COVID-19. The material from the prospective study consisted of cDNA or gDNA derived from T cells, B-cell-depleted T cells, or PBMCs. Subjects who had been exposed to COVID-19, were actively infected with it, or had recovered from it provided the deeply sampled blood TCRbeta repertoires that made up the dataset. The repertoires were made available in a free public database intended to serve as a resource for research on the immune response to SARS-CoV-2. The samples were drawn from the first 160 participants of the ongoing ImmuneRACE study and from 950 to 1,500 subjects provided by 6 global collaborators. Sample metadata almost always included a de-identified subject ID, COVID-19 status, age in years and sex. Where available, HLA class I and class II types were taken from metadata supplied by the sample provider and were not determined by assay-based typing.

Summary of the overall study and its limitations: How much clinical and demographic metadata was included differed by source and by participant, and the metadata was provided uncurated.

TCRbeta CDR3 regions were amplified from genomic DNA by means of the immunoSEQ Assay, a bias-controlled multiplex PCR. The authors processed their data as follows. Nucleated cell counts per sample were estimated from amplification of reference gene primers within the assay. Sequence reads were collapsed and filtered to measure the absolute abundance of every unique TCRbeta CDR3 rearrangement. For each sample, productive Simpson clonality was calculated as the square root of Simpson's diversity index across productive rearrangements. Sourced from immuneACCESS, this table was stored by TCRdb with only in-frame sequences that have V and J called. A share of the clones is absent; for the studies checked, an unresolved V gene accounts for under half, and the remainder has no known explanation. The DNA gave D and trimming, while V, J and clone size come from that table. The sample table records roughly 670,000 clones; approximately 90% of these occur just once. In total, the top ten clones hold under 0.3% of the sample.

The collaborating institutions used their own protocols to collect whole blood in K2EDTA tubes. Collaborator samples were shipped for TCRbeta analysis as frozen whole blood, isolated PBMCs, or DNA extracted from either sample type. Sequencing input: peripheral blood. The rearranged chain carries TRBV10-3 and TRBJ1-5, with a tentative D gene TRBD1 over 5 matching bases. This clonotype was sampled from a woman between 18 and 29 years old with acute or convalescent COVID-19. The nucleotide sequence is TGTGCCACCATGTCTGGAGGGGAGCCCCAGCATTTT. This sequence encodes CATMSGGEPQHF.